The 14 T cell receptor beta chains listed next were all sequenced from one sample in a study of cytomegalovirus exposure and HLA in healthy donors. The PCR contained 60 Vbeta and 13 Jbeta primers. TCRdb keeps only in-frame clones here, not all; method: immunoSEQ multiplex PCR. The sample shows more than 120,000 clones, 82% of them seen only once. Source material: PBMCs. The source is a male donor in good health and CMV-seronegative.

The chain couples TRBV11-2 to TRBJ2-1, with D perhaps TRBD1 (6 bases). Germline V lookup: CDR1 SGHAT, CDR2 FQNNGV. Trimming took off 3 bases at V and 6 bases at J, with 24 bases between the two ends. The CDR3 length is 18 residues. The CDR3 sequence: CASSFPLAPGQPTNEQFF. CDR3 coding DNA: TGTGCCAGCAGCTTCCCCTTGGCCCCGGGACAACCCACCAATGAGCAGTTCTTC.

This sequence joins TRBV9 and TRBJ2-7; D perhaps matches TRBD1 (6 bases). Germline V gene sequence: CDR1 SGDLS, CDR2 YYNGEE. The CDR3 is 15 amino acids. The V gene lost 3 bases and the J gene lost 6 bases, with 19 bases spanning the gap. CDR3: CASSATGTPFSEQYF. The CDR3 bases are TGTGCCAGCAGCGCCACAGGGACGCCCTTTAGCGAGCAGTACTTC.

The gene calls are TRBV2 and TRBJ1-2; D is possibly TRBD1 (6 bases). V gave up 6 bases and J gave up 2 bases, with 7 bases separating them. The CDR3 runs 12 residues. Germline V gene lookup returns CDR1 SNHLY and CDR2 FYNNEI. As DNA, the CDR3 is TGTGCCAGCAGGGACAGAAACTATGGCTACACCTTC. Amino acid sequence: CASRDRNYGYTF.

The CDR3 region has the DNA TGTGCCAGCAGAGGGGCTTTGGGGTCCTACGAGCAGTACTTC. Amino acids: CASRGALGSYEQYF. The rearrangement links TRBV6-1 to TRBJ2-7, with D perhaps TRBD1 (5 bases). Germline V CDR1 and CDR2: MNHNS, SASEGT. Trimming pared 6 bases from V and 1 base from J, leaving 13 bases between. The length of the CDR3 is 14 residues.

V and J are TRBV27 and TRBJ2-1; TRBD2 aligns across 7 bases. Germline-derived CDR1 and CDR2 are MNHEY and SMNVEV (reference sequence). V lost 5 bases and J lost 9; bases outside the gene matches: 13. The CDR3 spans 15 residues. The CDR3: CASSVRGGYSREQFF. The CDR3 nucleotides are TGTGCCAGCAGTGTGCGGGGAGGGTATTCGCGTGAGCAGTTCTTC.

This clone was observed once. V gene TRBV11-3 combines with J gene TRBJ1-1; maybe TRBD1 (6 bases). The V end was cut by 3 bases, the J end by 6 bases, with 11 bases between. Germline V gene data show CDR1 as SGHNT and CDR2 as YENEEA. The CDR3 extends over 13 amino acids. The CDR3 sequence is CASSLQGRSEAFF. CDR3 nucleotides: TGTGCCAGCAGCTTGCAGGGGCGCTCTGAAGCTTTCTTT.

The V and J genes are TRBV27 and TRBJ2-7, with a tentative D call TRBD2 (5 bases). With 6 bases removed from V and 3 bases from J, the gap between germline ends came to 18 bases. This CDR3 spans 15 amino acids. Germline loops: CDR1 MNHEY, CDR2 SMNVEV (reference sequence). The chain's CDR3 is CASRIFGGEGYEQYF. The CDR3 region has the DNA TGTGCCAGCAGAATATTCGGCGGTGAGGGCTACGAGCAGTACTTC.

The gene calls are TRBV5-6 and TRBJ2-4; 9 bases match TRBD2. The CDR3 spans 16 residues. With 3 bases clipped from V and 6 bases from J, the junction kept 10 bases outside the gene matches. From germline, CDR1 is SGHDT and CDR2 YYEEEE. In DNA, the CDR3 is TGTGCCAGCAGCTGGACGGGGAGACTAGCGGTAAACATTCAGTACTTC. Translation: CASSWTGRLAVNIQYF.

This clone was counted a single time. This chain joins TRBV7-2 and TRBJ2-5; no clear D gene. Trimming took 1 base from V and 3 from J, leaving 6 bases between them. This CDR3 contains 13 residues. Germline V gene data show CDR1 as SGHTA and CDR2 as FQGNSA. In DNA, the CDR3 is TGTGCCAGCAGCTTAGTACGGGAAGAGACCCAGTACTTC. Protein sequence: CASSLVREETQYF.

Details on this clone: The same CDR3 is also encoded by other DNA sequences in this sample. DNA for the CDR3: TGCGCCAGCAGCCAAGATGGGACAGGGATTGAGACCCAGTACTTC. Residues: CASSQDGTGIETQYF. The chain joins TRBV4-3 to TRBJ2-5; 9 nucleotides align to TRBD1. Germline V gene lookup returns CDR1 LGHNA and CDR2 YSLEER. The CDR3 is 15 amino acids. J gave up 5 bases and V 0 bases, and 4 bases lay outside the gene matches.

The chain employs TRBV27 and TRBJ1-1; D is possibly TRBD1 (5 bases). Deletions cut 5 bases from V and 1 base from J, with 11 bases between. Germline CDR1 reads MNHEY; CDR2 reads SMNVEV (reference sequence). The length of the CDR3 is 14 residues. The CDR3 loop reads CASSANRRNTEAFF. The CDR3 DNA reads TGTGCCAGCAGTGCAAACAGGCGGAACACTGAAGCTTTCTTT.

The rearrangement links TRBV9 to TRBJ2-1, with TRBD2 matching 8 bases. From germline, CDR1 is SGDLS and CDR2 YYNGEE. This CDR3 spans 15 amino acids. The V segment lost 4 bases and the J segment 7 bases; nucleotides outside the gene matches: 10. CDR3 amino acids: CASSPSGGGRNEQFF. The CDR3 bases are TGTGCCAGCAGCCCCAGTGGGGGCGGGAGGAATGAGCAGTTCTTC.

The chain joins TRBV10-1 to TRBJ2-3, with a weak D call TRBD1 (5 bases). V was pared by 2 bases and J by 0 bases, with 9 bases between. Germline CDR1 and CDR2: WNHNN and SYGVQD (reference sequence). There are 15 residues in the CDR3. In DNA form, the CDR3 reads TGCGCCAGCAGTGAGAGGGGTCTCAGCACAGATACGCAGTATTTT. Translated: CASSERGLSTDTQYF.

The CDR3 DNA follows: TGTGCCAGCGGGGAAGGGAGGGCTCCCTACGAGCAGTACTTC. The encoded protein is CASGEGRAPYEQYF. This chain joins TRBV11-2 and TRBJ2-7; 7 bases align to TRBD2. This CDR3 contains 14 residues. The ends lost 8 bases at V and 2 bases at J; junction bases unmatched: 9. CDR1 and CDR2 from the germline V gene are SGHAT and FQNNGV.